This TCR beta chain was profiled in a study of blood T cell repertoires in COVID-19. Study context: Donors in the United States, Italy and Spain gave samples during acute or convalescent COVID-19. Sources were T cells, B-cell-depleted T cells, or PBMCs; the material itself was cDNA or gDNA.

V was trimmed by 6 bases and J by 6 bases, leaving 14 bases between them. CDR3 length: 14 residues. Germline V gene data show CDR1 as MNHEY and CDR2 as SMNVEV (reference sequence). Original processing notes: Using reference gene primer amplification, nucleated cell counts were estimated. Clones were read by immunoSEQ multiplex PCR, and TCRdb kept only the in-frame ones, dropping some. That table furnishes V, J and clone size, whereas the DNA furnished D and trimming. The table has hundreds of thousands of clones, around four fifths seen once. The sequence came from a woman between 50 and 59 years old with active or convalescent COVID-19. The sample consisted of peripheral blood. The V gene is TRBV27, the J gene TRBJ2-2; possible D gene TRBD2, 5 bases. CDR3 DNA sequence: TGTGCCAGCAGACTCGAAATCGGGGCCGGGGAGCTGTTTTTT. It translates to CASRLEIGAGELFF.